The 20 T cell receptor beta chains presented below share a single source sample, sequenced in a study of vaccination effects on CD4 cells after COVID-19. No antigen is known for these receptors. Assay used: immunoSEQ multiplex PCR; TCRdb lists only in-frame clones, some missing. The sample yields fewer than 30,000 clones, 83% seen once. Viral peptide pools were used in the ViraFEST assay to expand antigen-specific CD4+ T cells, and sequencing came afterward. Subsequent to a culture period of around 10 days, CD4+ T cells were isolated. Subjects were given two BNT162b2 or mRNA-1273 vaccine doses. This specimen consisted of CD4+ T cells from PBMCs cultured with HCoV-NL63 spike peptides, obtained after COVID-19 vaccination. The receptors come from a human donor who received a COVID-19 vaccine. Some clones in this sample may be carry-over from other donors' samples.

This chain joins TRBV5-1 and TRBJ2-2; 9 positions agree with TRBD1. Germline V CDR1 and CDR2: SGHRS, YFSETQ. The junction had 6 bases not matched to a gene; V was cut back by 4 bases and J by 5 bases. This CDR3 spans 15 amino acids. The CDR3 sequence: CASSPGTGRTGELFF. The CDR3 coding sequence is TGCGCCAGCAGCCCCGGGACAGGGAGAACCGGGGAGCTGTTTTTT. Full variable domain (missing parts from reference TRBV5-1 and TRBJ2-2): KAGVTQTPRYLIKTRGQQVTLSCSPISGHRSVSWYQQTPGQGLQFLFEYFSETQRNKGNFPGRFSGRQFSNSRSEMNVSTLELGDSALYLCASSPGTGRTGELFFGEGSRLTVL.

The CDR3 coding sequence is TGCAGCGTTGACGGGGGCACAGATACGCAGTATTTT. Its protein product is CSVDGGTDTQYF. The gene calls are TRBV29-1 and TRBJ2-3; perhaps TRBD2 as D (5 bases). Germline V CDR1 and CDR2: SQVTM, ANQGSEA. The CDR3 is 12 amino acids. Trimming left V 3 bases short and J 1 base short, with 5 bases between.

This clone was observed a single time. The chain recombines TRBV10-3 with TRBJ2-3; 7 bases fit TRBD1. Germline V gives CDR1 ENHRY, CDR2 SYGVKD. The CDR3 has 13 residues. Trimming at V came to 8 bases and at J to 2 bases, leaving 4 bases not matched to a gene. CDR3 in amino acids: CAIQGEITDTQYF. CDR3 nucleotides: TGTGCCATCCAGGGGGAAATCACAGATACGCAGTATTTT.

This clone was seen once. The V and J genes are TRBV18 and TRBJ1-4, with D maybe TRBD1 (6 bases). Looked up from germline, CDR1 is KGHSH and CDR2 is LQKENI. This CDR3 is built from 14 residues. The V end lost 6 bases, the J end lost 8 bases, and 16 bases lay between the germline ends. The CDR3 bases are TGTGCCAGCTCCCCGTGGGGGGGCAACGAAAAACTGTTTTTT. Translation: CASSPWGGNEKLFF.

The rearrangement links TRBV7-2 to TRBJ1-5, with D perhaps matching TRBD1 (5 bases). V was pared by 1 base and J by 4 bases, with 11 bases between. Germline CDR1 is SGHTA and CDR2 is FQGNSA. This CDR3 has 15 amino acids. DNA of the CDR3: TGTGCCAGCAGCTTAGTGGCTCAGGGAAATCAGCCCCAGCATTTT. It codes for CASSLVAQGNQPQHF. The entire variable domain, with the rest obtained from reference TRBV7-2 and TRBJ1-5, is as follows: GAGVSQSPSNKVTEKGKDVELRCDPISGHTALYWYRQSLGQGLEFLIYFQGNSAPDKSGLPSDRFSAERTGGSVSTLTIQRTQQEDSAVYLCASSLVAQGNQPQHFGDGTRLSIL.

V and J are TRBV6-5 and TRBJ1-2; 7 positions match TRBD1. The ends lost 4 bases at V and 4 bases at J; junction bases unmatched: 12. This CDR3 has 16 amino acids. Per the germline V gene, CDR1 is MNHEY and CDR2 is SVGAGI. The CDR3 sequence is CASSSSKDRVVYGYTF. The CDR3 DNA reads TGTGCCAGCAGTTCATCTAAAGACAGGGTAGTCTATGGCTACACCTTC.

The count of this clone is one. The CDR3 is CASSPKTALYGYTF. CDR3 coding DNA: TGTGCCAGCAGCCCAAAGACAGCCCTCTATGGCTACACCTTC. The gene calls are TRBV7-2 and TRBJ1-2; perhaps TRBD1 as D (5 bases). The CDR3 extends over 14 amino acids. CDR1 is SGHTA and CDR2 is FQGNSA in the germline V gene. Trimming took off 5 bases at V and 4 bases at J, with 14 bases between the two ends.

This chain connects TRBV24-1 to TRBJ2-5; 11 bases agree with TRBD1. Germline CDR1 and CDR2: KGHDR and SFDVKD. J was trimmed by 5 bases and V by 3 bases; bases with no gene match: 4. This CDR3 has 15 residues. This CDR3 reads CATSDSGTGGETQYF. CDR3 DNA: TGTGCCACCAGTGATAGCGGGACAGGGGGTGAGACCCAGTACTTC.

The chain links TRBV12-5 to TRBJ2-7, with 9 bases aligning to TRBD1. This CDR3 region has 17 residues. Trimming took 0 bases from V and 6 from J; bases not matched to a gene: 12. The germline gives CDR1 LGHNT, CDR2 FRNRAP. CDR3: CASGLVLDRGAPLEQYV. The DNA for the CDR3 is TGTGCTAGTGGTTTGGTACTGGACAGGGGTGCCCCCCTCGAGCAGTACGTC.

The CDR3 region has the DNA TGTGCCAGCAGCTTAGATCGAGGAATGAACACTGAAGCTTTCTTT. Amino acids: CASSLDRGMNTEAFF. The chain uses TRBV11-2 and TRBJ1-1; D uncertain. The V gene's germline CDR1 is SGHAT and CDR2 FQNNGV. V was shortened by 0 bases and J by 0 bases, with 8 bases between the two germline ends. The CDR3 length is 15 residues.

The chain combines TRBV5-8 with TRBJ2-3; a possible D gene is TRBD2 (6 bases). With 7 bases removed from V and 1 base from J, the gap between germline ends came to 22 bases. Germline CDR1 reads SGHTS; CDR2 reads YDEGEE. The CDR3 contains 17 residues. CDR3 sequence: CASPASPLGGGTDTQYF. CDR3 DNA: TGTGCCAGCCCAGCTTCACCGTTAGGCGGGGGCACAGATACGCAGTATTTT.

The chain recombines TRBV6-1 with TRBJ1-2, with TRBD1 identical over 9 bases. The ends lost 4 bases at V and 4 bases at J; junction bases unmatched: 13. The CDR3 has 17 amino acids. The germline V gene encodes CDR1 MNHNS and CDR2 SASEGT. CDR3: CASSAGTGWRSTYGYTF. The CDR3 coding sequence is TGTGCCAGCAGTGCCGGGACAGGGTGGAGGTCGACCTATGGCTACACCTTC.

The chain employs TRBV30 and TRBJ1-1, with D unresolved. CDR1 and CDR2 (germline): GTSNPN, SVGIG (reference sequence). V lost 4 bases, J lost 8 bases, and 2 bases lay in between. The CDR3 contains 8 residues. This CDR3 reads CAWKEAFF. CDR3 in DNA: TGTGCCTGGAAAGAAGCTTTCTTT.

The genes are TRBV7-2 and TRBJ2-1, with 9 bases lining up with TRBD1. Germline V gene sequence: CDR1 SGHTA, CDR2 FQGNSA. This CDR3 has 16 amino acids. With 3 bases clipped from V and 1 base from J, the junction kept 4 bases outside the gene matches. CDR3 sequence reads: CASSFTGQGSYNEQFF. In nucleotides, the CDR3 is TGTGCCAGCAGCTTCACCGGACAGGGGTCCTACAATGAGCAGTTCTTC.

The V call is TRBV19, the J call TRBJ1-5, with a weak D call TRBD1 (6 bases). This CDR3 spans 13 amino acids. Trimming took 4 bases from V and 4 from J, leaving 8 bases between them. Germline CDR1 is LNHDA and CDR2 is SQIVND (reference sequence). The CDR3 bases are TGTGCCAGTAGTAGAGGACAGAATCAGCCCCAGCATTTT. Translating gives CASSRGQNQPQHF.

The chain joins TRBV14 to TRBJ2-5, with D possibly TRBD1 on 5 matching bases. Per the germline V gene, CDR1 is SGHDN and CDR2 is FVKESK. Trimming took off 4 bases at V and 2 bases at J, with 8 bases between the two ends. The CDR3 sequence is 13 residues long. The CDR3 reads CASSRQLQETQYF. The CDR3, as DNA: TGTGCCAGCAGCCGACAGTTACAAGAGACCCAGTACTTC.

The chain links TRBV21-1 to TRBJ1-1. TRBV21-1 is assigned pseudogene status. This CDR3 comprises 17 residues. CDR3 residues: CASSKRTPRCWDTEAFF. The CDR3 coding sequence is TGTGCCAGCAGCAAAAGAACACCCAGATGTTGGGACACTGAAGCTTTCTTT.

The chain has TRBV28 and TRBJ1-4; unclear D gene. This CDR3 has 14 residues. Germline V gene data show CDR1 as MDHEN and CDR2 as SYDVKM. With 6 bases removed from V and 7 bases from J, the gap between germline ends came to 15 bases. CDR3 bases: TGTGCCAGCAGCGACGGAGGGCTGGGTGAAAAACTGTTTTTT. Amino acids: CASSDGGLGEKLFF.

This sequence joins TRBV24-1 and TRBJ2-2; D gene unclear. Trimming pared 4 bases from V and 5 bases from J, leaving 4 bases between. The CDR3 sequence is 12 residues long. Per the germline V gene, CDR1 is KGHDR and CDR2 is SFDVKD. CDR3 in DNA: TGTGCCACCAGTGACCCGACCGGGGAGCTGTTTTTT. Amino acid sequence: CATSDPTGELFF.

The rearrangement joins TRBV6-5 to TRBJ1-2, with D tentatively TRBD1 (5 bases). Germline-derived CDR1 and CDR2 are MNHEY and SVGAGI. Trimming stripped 0 bases from V and 8 bases from J, with 13 bases between. The CDR3 consists of 14 residues. CDR3 nucleotides: TGTGCCAGCAGTTACTCGAGGCAGGGTTCGGGCTACACCTTC. The encoded protein is CASSYSRQGSGYTF.